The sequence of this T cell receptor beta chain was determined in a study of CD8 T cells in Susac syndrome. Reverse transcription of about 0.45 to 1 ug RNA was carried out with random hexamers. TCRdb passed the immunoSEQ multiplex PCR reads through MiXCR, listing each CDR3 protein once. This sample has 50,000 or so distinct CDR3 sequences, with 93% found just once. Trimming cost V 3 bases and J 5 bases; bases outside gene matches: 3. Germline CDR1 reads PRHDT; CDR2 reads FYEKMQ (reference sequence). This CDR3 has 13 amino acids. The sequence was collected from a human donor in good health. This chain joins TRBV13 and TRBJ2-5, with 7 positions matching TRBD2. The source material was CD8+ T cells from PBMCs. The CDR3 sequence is CASSLGGEETQYF. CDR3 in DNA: TGTGCCAGCAGCTTGGGAGGGGAGGAGACCCAGTACTTC. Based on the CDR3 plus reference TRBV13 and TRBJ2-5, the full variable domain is AAGVIQSPRHLIKEKRETATLKCYPIPRHDTVYWYQQGPGQDPQFLISFYEKMQSDKGSIPDRFSAQQFSDYHSELNMSSLELGDSALYFCASSLGGEETQYFGPGTRLLVL.